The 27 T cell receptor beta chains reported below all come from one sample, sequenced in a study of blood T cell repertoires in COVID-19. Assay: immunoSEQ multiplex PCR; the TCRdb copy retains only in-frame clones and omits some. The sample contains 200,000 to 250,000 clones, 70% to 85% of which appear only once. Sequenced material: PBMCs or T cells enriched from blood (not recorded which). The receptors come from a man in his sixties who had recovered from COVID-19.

The CDR3 sequence is CASSGGIERDGYTF. The DNA of the CDR3 is TGTGCCAGCAGCGGAGGGATAGAGAGGGATGGCTACACCTTC. The chain recombines TRBV7-2 with TRBJ1-2; D is uncertain. V was shortened by 5 bases and J by 6 bases, with 16 bases between the two germline ends. Germline V CDR1 and CDR2: SGHTA, FQGNSA. This CDR3 has 14 amino acids.

The CDR3 coding sequence is TGCGCCAGCAGCCAAGTGAGGGGGACTTCACCCCTCCACTTT. Residues: CASSQVRGTSPLHF. The chain carries TRBV4-3 and TRBJ1-6; possible D gene TRBD1, 6 bases. Germline V lookup: CDR1 LGHNA, CDR2 YSLEER. V was clipped by 1 base and J by 9 bases, with 10 bases between them. This CDR3 has 14 residues.

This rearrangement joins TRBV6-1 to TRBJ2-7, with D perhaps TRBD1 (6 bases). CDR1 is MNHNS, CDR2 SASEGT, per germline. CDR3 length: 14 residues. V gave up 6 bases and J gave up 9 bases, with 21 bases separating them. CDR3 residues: CASSLGQLTMWQYF. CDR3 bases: TGTGCCAGCAGCCTCGGACAGCTTACGATGTGGCAGTACTTC.

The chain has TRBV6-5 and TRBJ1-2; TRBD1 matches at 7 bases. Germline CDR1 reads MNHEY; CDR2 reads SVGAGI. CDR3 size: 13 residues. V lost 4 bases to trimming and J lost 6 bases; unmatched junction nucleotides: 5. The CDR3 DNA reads TGTGCCAGCAGTTTTAAACAGGGGAATGGCTACACCTTC. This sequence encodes CASSFKQGNGYTF.

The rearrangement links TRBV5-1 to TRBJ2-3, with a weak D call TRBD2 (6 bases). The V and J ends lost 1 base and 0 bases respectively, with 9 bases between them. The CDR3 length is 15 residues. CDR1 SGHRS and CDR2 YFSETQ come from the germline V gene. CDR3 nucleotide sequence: TGCGCCAGCAGCTTGCAGGAGGGGAGCACAGATACGCAGTATTTT. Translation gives CASSLQEGSTDTQYF.

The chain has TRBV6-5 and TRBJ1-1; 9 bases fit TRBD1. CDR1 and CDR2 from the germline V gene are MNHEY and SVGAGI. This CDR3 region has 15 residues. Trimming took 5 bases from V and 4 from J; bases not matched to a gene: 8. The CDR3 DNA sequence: TGTGCCAGCAGTCCCCGACAGGGGGTCGTCACTGAAGCTTTCTTT. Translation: CASSPRQGVVTEAFF.

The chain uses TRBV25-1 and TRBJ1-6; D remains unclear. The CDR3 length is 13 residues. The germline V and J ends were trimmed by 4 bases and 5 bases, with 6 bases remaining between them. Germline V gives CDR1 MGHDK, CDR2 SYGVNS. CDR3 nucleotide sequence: TGTGCCAGCAGTGCGGTAGATAATTCACCCCTCCACTTT. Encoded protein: CASSAVDNSPLHF.

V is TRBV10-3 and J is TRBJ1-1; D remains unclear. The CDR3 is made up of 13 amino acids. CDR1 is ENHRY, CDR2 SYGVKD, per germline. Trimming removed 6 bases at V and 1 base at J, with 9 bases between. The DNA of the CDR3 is TGTGCCATCAGCGGGGAACCGAACACTGAAGCTTTCTTT. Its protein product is CAISGEPNTEAFF.

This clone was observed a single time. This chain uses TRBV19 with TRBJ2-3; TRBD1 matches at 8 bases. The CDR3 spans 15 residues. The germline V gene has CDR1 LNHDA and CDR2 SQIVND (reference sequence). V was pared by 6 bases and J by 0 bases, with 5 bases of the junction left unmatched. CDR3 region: CASRDRAWSTDTQYF. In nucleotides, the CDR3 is TGTGCCAGTAGGGACAGGGCCTGGAGCACAGATACGCAGTATTTT.

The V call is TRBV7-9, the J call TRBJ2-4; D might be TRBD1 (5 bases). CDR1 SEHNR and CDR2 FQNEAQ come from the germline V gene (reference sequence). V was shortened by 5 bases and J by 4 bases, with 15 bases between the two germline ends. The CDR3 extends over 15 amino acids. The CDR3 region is CASSPRVGAKNIQYF. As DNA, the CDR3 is TGTGCCAGCAGCCCCCGCGTAGGGGCTAAAAACATTCAGTACTTC.

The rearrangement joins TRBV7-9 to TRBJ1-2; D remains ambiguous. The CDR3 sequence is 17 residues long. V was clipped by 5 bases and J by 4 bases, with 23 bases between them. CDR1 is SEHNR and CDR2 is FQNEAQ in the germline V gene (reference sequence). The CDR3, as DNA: TGTGCCAGCAGCGGCCGGGCAGTGGCTTCACTAGGCTATGGCTACACCTTC. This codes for CASSGRAVASLGYGYTF.

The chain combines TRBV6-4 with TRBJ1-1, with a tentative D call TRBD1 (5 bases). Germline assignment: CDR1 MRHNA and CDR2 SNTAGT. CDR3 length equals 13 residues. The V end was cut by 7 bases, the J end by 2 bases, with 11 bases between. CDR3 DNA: TGTGCCAGCAAGCTAGACAGTAACACTGAAGCTTTCTTT. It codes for CASKLDSNTEAFF.

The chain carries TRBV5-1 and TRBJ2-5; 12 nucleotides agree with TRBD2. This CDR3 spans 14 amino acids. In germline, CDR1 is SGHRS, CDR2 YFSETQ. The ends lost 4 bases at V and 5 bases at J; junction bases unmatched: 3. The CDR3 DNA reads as TGCGCCAGCAGCCGGACTAGCGGGGTGGAGACCCAGTACTTC. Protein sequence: CASSRTSGVETQYF.

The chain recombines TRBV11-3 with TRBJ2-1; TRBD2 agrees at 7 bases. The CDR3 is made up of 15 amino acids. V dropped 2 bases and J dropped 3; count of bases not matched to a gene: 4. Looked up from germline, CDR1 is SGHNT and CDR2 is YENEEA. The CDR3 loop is CASSLLRGDYNEQFF. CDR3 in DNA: TGTGCCAGCAGCTTATTACGGGGGGACTACAATGAGCAGTTCTTC.

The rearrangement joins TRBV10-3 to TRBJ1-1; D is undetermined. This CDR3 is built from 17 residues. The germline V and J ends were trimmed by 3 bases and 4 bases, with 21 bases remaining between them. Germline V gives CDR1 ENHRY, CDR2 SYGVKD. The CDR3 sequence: CAISDIGGRRAGTEAFF. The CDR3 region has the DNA TGTGCCATCAGTGATATTGGCGGCCGGCGCGCTGGCACTGAAGCTTTCTTT.

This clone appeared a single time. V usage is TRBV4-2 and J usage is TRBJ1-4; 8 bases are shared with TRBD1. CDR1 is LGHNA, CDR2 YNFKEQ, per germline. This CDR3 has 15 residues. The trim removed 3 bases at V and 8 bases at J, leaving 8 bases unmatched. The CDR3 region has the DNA TGTGCCAGCAGCCATCAGTCCCGGGACAGGGAAAAACTGTTTTTT. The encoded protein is CASSHQSRDREKLFF.

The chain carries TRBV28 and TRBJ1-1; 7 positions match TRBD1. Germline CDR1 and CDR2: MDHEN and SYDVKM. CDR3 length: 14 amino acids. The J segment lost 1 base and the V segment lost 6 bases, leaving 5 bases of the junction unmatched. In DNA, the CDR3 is TGTGCCAGCAGACTCGGACAGGAGAACACTGAAGCTTTCTTT. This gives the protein CASRLGQENTEAFF.

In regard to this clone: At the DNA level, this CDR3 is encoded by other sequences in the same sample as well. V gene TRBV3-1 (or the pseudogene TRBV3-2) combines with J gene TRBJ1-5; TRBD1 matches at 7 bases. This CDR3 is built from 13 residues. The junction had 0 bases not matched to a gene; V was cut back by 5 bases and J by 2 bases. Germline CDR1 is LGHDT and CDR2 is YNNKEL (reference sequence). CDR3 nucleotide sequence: TGTGCCAGCAGCGACAGGGGCAATCAGCCCCAGCATTTT. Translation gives CASSDRGNQPQHF.

CDR3 DNA: TGTGCCAGCAGCCAAGACAGGTTCAATCAGCCCCAGCATTTT. As protein: CASSQDRFNQPQHF. The J gene is TRBJ1-5, the V gene TRBV7-2, with D perhaps TRBD1 (6 bases). V gave up 5 bases and J gave up 3 bases, with 11 bases separating them. CDR3 length: 14 amino acids. Per the germline V gene, CDR1 is SGHTA and CDR2 is FQGNSA.

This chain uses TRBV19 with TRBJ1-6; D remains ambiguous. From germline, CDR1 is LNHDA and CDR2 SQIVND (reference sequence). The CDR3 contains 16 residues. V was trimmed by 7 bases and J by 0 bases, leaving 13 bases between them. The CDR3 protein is CASKKGGVSYNSPLHF. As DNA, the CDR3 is TGTGCCAGTAAAAAGGGCGGGGTCTCCTATAATTCACCCCTCCACTTT.

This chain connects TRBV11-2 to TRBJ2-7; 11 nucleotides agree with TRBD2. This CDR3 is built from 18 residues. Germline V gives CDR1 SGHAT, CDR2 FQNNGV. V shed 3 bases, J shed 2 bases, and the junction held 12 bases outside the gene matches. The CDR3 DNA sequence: TGTGCCAGCAGCTTCGGGACAGGGCTACTAGCGGGGGCCTACGAGCAGTACTTC. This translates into CASSFGTGLLAGAYEQYF. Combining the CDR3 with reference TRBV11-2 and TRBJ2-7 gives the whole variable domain EAGVAQSPRYKIIEKRQSVAFWCNPISGHATLYWYQQILGQGPKLLIQFQNNGVVDDSQLPKDRFSAERLKGVDSTLKIQPAKLEDSAVYLCASSFGTGLLAGAYEQYFGPGTRLTVT.

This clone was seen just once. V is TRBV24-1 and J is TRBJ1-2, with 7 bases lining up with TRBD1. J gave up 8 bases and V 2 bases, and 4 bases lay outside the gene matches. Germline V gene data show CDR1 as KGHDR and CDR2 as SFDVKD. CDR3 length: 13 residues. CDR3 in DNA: TGTGCCACCAGTGATTCAACAGGGGTCGGCTACACCTTC. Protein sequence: CATSDSTGVGYTF.

This chain's CDR3 is CASSLGMGPFEAFF. CDR3 sequence (DNA): TGTGCCAGCAGCTTAGGGATGGGGCCATTTGAAGCTTTCTTT. This sequence joins TRBV7-2 and TRBJ1-1, with D tentatively TRBD1 (5 bases). The CDR3 is made up of 14 amino acids. Deletions cut 1 base from V and 7 bases from J, with 13 bases between. CDR1 and CDR2 from the germline V gene are SGHTA and FQGNSA.

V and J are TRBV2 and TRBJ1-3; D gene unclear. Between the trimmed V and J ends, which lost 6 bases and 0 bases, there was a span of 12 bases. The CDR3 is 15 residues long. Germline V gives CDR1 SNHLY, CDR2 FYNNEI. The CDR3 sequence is CASSLLTGSGNTIYF. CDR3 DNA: TGTGCCAGCAGCCTACTGACTGGCTCTGGAAACACCATATATTTT.

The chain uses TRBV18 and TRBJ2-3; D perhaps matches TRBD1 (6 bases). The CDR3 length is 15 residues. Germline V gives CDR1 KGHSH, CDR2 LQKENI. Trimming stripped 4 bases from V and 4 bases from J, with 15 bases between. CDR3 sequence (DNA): TGTGCCAGCTCACTACGACAGGAGTTAGCAGATACGCAGTATTTT. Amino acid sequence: CASSLRQELADTQYF.

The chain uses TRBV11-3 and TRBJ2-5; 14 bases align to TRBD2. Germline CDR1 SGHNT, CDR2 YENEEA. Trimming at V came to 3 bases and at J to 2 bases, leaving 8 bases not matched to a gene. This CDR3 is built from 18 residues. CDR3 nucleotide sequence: TGTGCCAGCAGCTTCGGAGGACTAGCGGGGGGCCCGCAAGAGACCCAGTACTTC. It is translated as CASSFGGLAGGPQETQYF.

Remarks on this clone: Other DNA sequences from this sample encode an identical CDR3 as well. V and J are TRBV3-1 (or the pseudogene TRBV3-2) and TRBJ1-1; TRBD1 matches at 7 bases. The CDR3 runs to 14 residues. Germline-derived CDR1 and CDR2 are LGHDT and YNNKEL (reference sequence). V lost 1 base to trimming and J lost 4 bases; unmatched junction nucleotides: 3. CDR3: CASSQVQGGTEAFF. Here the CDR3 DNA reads TGTGCCAGCAGCCAAGTGCAGGGGGGCACTGAAGCTTTCTTT.